This T cell receptor (beta chain) was sequenced during a study of T cell responses to AZD1222 COVID-19 vaccine. The overall study: Second doses at about 4 or about 12 weeks were pooled.

Produced via immunoSEQ multiplex PCR; TCRdb's table is partial and in-frame only. The sample has about 110,000 clones, about four fifths seen once. Study outcomes and limitations: Dominant CD4 TCR responses targeted spike regions 160-218 and 743-854. Among AZD1222 vaccinees, only 5 to 7 were seropositive at baseline. Breadth and depth of Spike-specific TCRs rose after two AZD1222 doses.

With regard to this clone: Its antigen is not known.

Germline V CDR1 and CDR2: LGHDT, YNNKEL (reference sequence). The CDR3 loop spans 15 amino acids. V lost 1 base and J lost 9; bases outside the gene matches: 5. The receptor was derived from an adult in good health. Sequenced material: peripheral blood, taken on day 0 of AZD1222 vaccination. The J gene is TRBJ2-1, the V gene TRBV3-1 (or the pseudogene TRBV3-2); TRBD2 matches at 11 bases. In DNA, the CDR3 is TGTGCCAGCAGCCAAGTAGCGGGAGGGGGGAGTGAGCAGTTCTTC. Protein: CASSQVAGGGSEQFF.